The 30 T cell receptor beta chains listed next were all sequenced from one sample in a study of T-cell reconstitution after alpha-beta-depleted transplantation in children. A library of TCRbeta sequences, prepared with unique molecular identifiers, was generated. Via MiXCR, TCRdb re-called the PCR reads, giving one row per CDR3 protein. The sample records over 70,000 distinct CDR3 sequences, over 9% being singletons. The sequences come from PBMCs from the stem cell graft donor, collected from the stem cell graft. The receptors derive from a human donor who donated a stem cell graft to a child with inherited bone marrow failure.

This chain connects TRBV6-5 to TRBJ2-3; the D gene is possibly TRBD1 (5 bases). Germline loops: CDR1 MNHEY, CDR2 SVGAGI. V was cut by 4 bases and J by 3 bases, with 17 bases left in between. CDR3 length: 16 amino acids. CDR3 residues: CASSSSPDRLTDTQYF. CDR3 coding DNA: TGTGCCAGCAGTTCCTCCCCCGACAGACTGACAGATACGCAGTATTTT.

The table lists this clonotype with many counts. V gene TRBV18 combines with J gene TRBJ1-6; the D is unclear. Germline V gives CDR1 KGHSH, CDR2 LQKENI. This CDR3 has 12 residues. V was shortened by 3 bases and J by 13 bases, with 10 bases between the two germline ends. The CDR3 loop is CASSPEAQPLHF. For the CDR3, the DNA is TGTGCCAGCTCACCGGAGGCCCAGCCCCTCCACTTT.

In its sample, this clonotype was seen many times. The J gene is TRBJ2-5, the V gene TRBV9; 7 bases match TRBD2. The V and J ends lost 0 bases and 5 bases, in that order; junction bases with no gene match: 4. This CDR3 region has 14 residues. CDR1 is SGDLS and CDR2 is YYNGEE in the germline V gene. The CDR3 DNA is TGTGCCAGCAGCGTAGGTTGGGGGGGTGAGACCCAGTACTTC. Translating gives CASSVGWGGETQYF.

This clonotype was picked up many times. The rearrangement links TRBV7-9 to TRBJ2-3; D is undetermined. With 2 bases removed from V and 6 bases from J, the gap between germline ends came to 6 bases. Germline-derived CDR1 and CDR2 are SEHNR and FQNEAQ (reference sequence). The CDR3 is made up of 12 amino acids. For the CDR3, the DNA is TGTGCCAGCAGCTTATCCCGGGATACGCAGTATTTT. Encoded protein: CASSLSRDTQYF. Combining the CDR3 with reference TRBV7-9 and TRBJ2-3 gives the whole variable domain DTGVSQNPRHKITKRGQNVTFRCDPISEHNRLYWYRQTLGQGPEFLTYFQNEAQLEKSRLLSDRFSAERPKGSFSTLEIQRTEQGDSAMYLCASSLSRDTQYFGPGTRLTVL.

This clonotype was counted many times. This chain links TRBV3-1 with TRBJ2-3; a weak D match, TRBD1 (6 bases). The CDR3 length is 14 residues. CDR1 is LGHDT, CDR2 YNNKEL, per germline (reference sequence). V gave up 3 bases and J gave up 5 bases, with 12 bases separating them. The chain's CDR3 is CASSHSGAGDTQYF. The CDR3 DNA sequence: TGTGCCAGCAGCCATTCAGGGGCTGGAGATACGCAGTATTTT.

The table lists this clonotype with many counts. The V and J genes are TRBV29-1 and TRBJ2-3; no reliable D call. CDR1 SQVTM and CDR2 ANQGSEA come from the germline V gene. Trimming removed 4 bases at V and 2 bases at J, with 10 bases between. The CDR3 is made up of 13 amino acids. The DNA for the CDR3 is TGCAGCGTTGGAAACGACCTCACAGATACGCAGTATTTT. Residues: CSVGNDLTDTQYF.

This clonotype was recorded at least ten times. The rearrangement joins TRBV7-2 to TRBJ2-1; D is ambiguous. The V end was cut by 5 bases, the J end by 8 bases, with 10 bases between. The CDR3 runs 12 residues. Germline-derived CDR1 and CDR2 are SGHTA and FQGNSA. Here the CDR3 reads CASSPRTDEQFF. The CDR3, as DNA: TGTGCCAGCAGCCCACGGACGGATGAGCAGTTCTTC.

The chain links TRBV20-1 to TRBJ2-5; D is unresolved. The ends were cut back, 4 bases at V and 7 bases at J, with 19 bases in the middle. CDR1 DFQATT and CDR2 SNEGSKA come from the germline V gene (reference sequence). The length of the CDR3 is 14 residues. In nucleotides, the CDR3 is TGCAGTGCTATTGACCAGGTCGGGTCTTGGACCCAGTACTTC. Translated, it gives CSAIDQVGSWTQYF.

Many counts were recorded for this clonotype. The V gene is TRBV12-3 or TRBV12-4, the J gene TRBJ2-3; D is undetermined. This CDR3 has 15 residues. V shed 3 bases and J shed 8 bases, with 18 bases lying between them. The CDR3 loop reads CASSLLQWASGTQYF. CDR3 DNA sequence: TGTGCCAGCAGTTTGTTGCAGTGGGCCTCGGGTACGCAGTATTTT.

The chain joins TRBV10-3 to TRBJ2-1; 10 nucleotides agree with TRBD2. The trim removed 4 bases at V and 3 bases at J, leaving 12 bases unmatched. Germline V lookup: CDR1 ENHRY, CDR2 SYGVKD. CDR3 length equals 18 residues. The CDR3 here is CAISAFSGRALGYNEQFF. The CDR3 DNA is TGTGCCATCAGTGCATTCAGCGGGAGGGCCCTCGGCTACAATGAGCAGTTCTTC.

This clonotype showed up many times. The chain has TRBV3-1 and TRBJ2-5; the D gene is possibly TRBD2 (6 bases). The length of the CDR3 is 13 residues. Trimming removed 4 bases from V and 5 bases from J, with 11 bases in between. Germline V gives CDR1 LGHDT, CDR2 YNNKEL (reference sequence). DNA for the CDR3: TGTGCCAGCAGCCTGACGGGAGCGGAGACCCAGTACTTC. It specifies CASSLTGAETQYF.

Ten or more counts support this clonotype. The chain links TRBV5-5 to TRBJ2-7; D is possibly TRBD2 (5 bases). V was cut by 1 base and J by 0 bases, with 11 bases left in between. The CDR3 loop spans 15 amino acids. Germline V gene data show CDR1 as SGHKS and CDR2 as YYEKEE (reference sequence). CDR3: CASSLIVDFSYEQYF. Here the CDR3 DNA reads TGTGCCAGCAGCTTGATAGTGGACTTCTCCTACGAGCAGTACTTC.

In its sample, this clonotype was seen many times. The rearrangement uses TRBV3-1 and TRBJ1-1; 7 positions agree with TRBD1. CDR3 length: 13 amino acids. Germline CDR1 reads LGHDT; CDR2 reads YNNKEL (reference sequence). The ends lost 3 bases at V and 5 bases at J; junction bases unmatched: 3. The CDR3 sequence: CASSHETGTEAFF. The CDR3, as DNA: TGTGCCAGCAGCCATGAGACAGGGACTGAAGCTTTCTTT.

This chain joins TRBV7-8 and TRBJ2-7, with TRBD2 matching over 9 bases. The CDR3 spans 13 residues. Germline CDR1 is SGHVS and CDR2 is FQNEAQ. Trimming at V came to 4 bases and at J to 4 bases, leaving 2 bases not matched to a gene. The CDR3 region is CASSSLAGYEQYF. The CDR3 nucleotides read TGTGCCAGCAGCTCCCTAGCGGGGTACGAGCAGTACTTC.

The chain recombines TRBV5-6 with TRBJ2-1; no clear D gene. Trimming took off 7 bases at V and 8 bases at J, with 10 bases between the two ends. The CDR3 has 11 amino acids. Germline V gene lookup returns CDR1 SGHDT and CDR2 YYEEEE. This CDR3 is CASRKVDEQFF. The CDR3 nucleotides are TGTGCCAGCCGGAAAGTGGATGAGCAGTTCTTC.

This clonotype was recorded at least ten times. The V call is TRBV6-2 or TRBV6-3, the J call TRBJ2-7; 8 bases match TRBD2. Germline-derived CDR1 and CDR2 are MNHEY and SVGEGT. The CDR3 loop spans 13 amino acids. Trimming removed 7 bases from V and 3 bases from J; junction bases left unmatched: 5. The CDR3 sequence is CASTDGGGYEQYF. CDR3 DNA sequence: TGTGCCAGCACCGACGGGGGGGGCTACGAGCAGTACTTC.

This clonotype was seen a few times. In nucleotides, the CDR3 is TGTGCCAGCAGTTACCGGGACAGGGGAACCTACGAGCAGTACTTC. This translates into CASSYRDRGTYEQYF. The genes are TRBV28 and TRBJ2-7, with 10 bases aligning to TRBD1. J gave up 2 bases and V 4 bases, and 5 bases lay outside the gene matches. The CDR3 is 15 amino acids. Germline CDR1 and CDR2: MDHEN and SYDVKM. Drawing the rest from reference TRBV28 and TRBJ2-7, the complete variable domain is DVKVTQSSRYLVKRTGEKVFLECVQDMDHENMFWYRQDPGLGLRLIYFSYDVKMKEKGDIPEGYSVSREKKERFSLILESASTNQTSMYLCASSYRDRGTYEQYFGPGTRLTVT.

This clonotype was observed at least ten times. The chain employs TRBV29-1 and TRBJ2-5; D is possibly TRBD2 (6 bases). The CDR3 totals 13 residues. Per the germline V gene, CDR1 is SQVTM and CDR2 is ANQGSEA. V shed 3 bases and J shed 5 bases, with 13 bases lying between them. CDR3: CSVDAIGSETQYF. CDR3 nucleotides: TGCAGCGTTGATGCTATCGGGAGTGAGACCCAGTACTTC. Drawing the rest from reference TRBV29-1 and TRBJ2-5, the complete variable domain is SAVISQKPSRDICQRGTSLTIQCQVDSQVTMMFWYRQQPGQSLTLIATANQGSEATYESGFVIDKFPISRPNLTFSTLTVSNMSPEDSSIYLCSVDAIGSETQYFGPGTRLLVL.

Many counts were recorded for this clonotype. V usage is TRBV12-3 or TRBV12-4 and J usage is TRBJ2-3, with 10 bases matching TRBD2. Unmatched junction bases numbered 5, after V lost 3 bases and J lost 5 bases. The CDR3 loop spans 15 amino acids. The CDR3 DNA sequence: TGTGCCAGCAGTTTGGCTAGCGGGGGTGGAGATACGCAGTATTTT. Protein sequence: CASSLASGGGDTQYF.

Worth noting for this clonotype: The germline gene is not matched at one end of the junction; a read error may be the cause. The rearrangement uses TRBV24-1 and TRBJ2-3; D ambiguous. Per the germline V gene, CDR1 is KGHDR and CDR2 is SFDVKD. This CDR3 region has 10 residues. Here the CDR3 DNA reads TGTGCCACCAGTGATTTGAAAGGCAGTTTT. As protein: CATSDLKGSF.

This clonotype was seen at least ten times. The chain employs TRBV27 and TRBJ2-7, with TRBD1 matching 9 bases. Germline-derived CDR1 and CDR2 are MNHEY and SMNVEV (reference sequence). The CDR3 sequence is 15 residues long. The V gene end was trimmed by 5 bases and the J gene end by 5 bases; junction bases not matched to a gene: 10. This CDR3 reads CASSPYRGRDNEQYF. In DNA, the CDR3 is TGTGCCAGCAGTCCCTACAGGGGGCGAGACAACGAGCAGTACTTC.

This clonotype was seen repeatedly, ten times or more. V usage is TRBV7-9 and J usage is TRBJ1-2, with D perhaps TRBD1 (6 bases). Germline V gives CDR1 SEHNR, CDR2 FQNEAQ (reference sequence). Trimming stripped 6 bases from V and 4 bases from J, with 12 bases between. CDR3 size: 13 residues. CDR3: CASSPGESYGYTF. In DNA, the CDR3 is TGTGCCAGCAGTCCAGGGGAGAGCTATGGCTACACCTTC. The complete variable domain, with remaining parts taken from reference TRBV7-9 and TRBJ1-2, reads DTGVSQNPRHKITKRGQNVTFRCDPISEHNRLYWYRQTLGQGPEFLTYFQNEAQLEKSRLLSDRFSAERPKGSFSTLEIQRTEQGDSAMYLCASSPGESYGYTFGSGTRLTVV.

This clonotype was observed at least ten times. This sequence joins TRBV6-2 or TRBV6-3 and TRBJ2-2, with D possibly being TRBD1 or TRBD2 (5 bases each). Germline values: CDR1 MNHEY, CDR2 SVGEGT. The CDR3 contains 19 residues. Trimming removed 1 base from V and 0 bases from J, with 18 bases in between. CDR3 loop: CASSYYRGLPSSNTGELFF. The CDR3 DNA follows: TGTGCCAGCAGTTACTACCGGGGCCTACCCTCATCGAACACCGGGGAGCTGTTTTTT.

This clonotype was recorded at least ten times. V and J are TRBV29-1 and TRBJ2-2; no reliable D call. Looked up from germline, CDR1 is SQVTM and CDR2 is ANQGSEA. This CDR3 has 12 amino acids. V dropped 4 bases and J dropped 9 bases, with 12 bases sitting between them. For the CDR3, the DNA is TGCAGCGTTGCGACCGACATCCGGGAGCTGTTTTTT. Translated: CSVATDIRELFF.

At least ten counts were recorded for this clonotype. The chain is built from TRBV9 and TRBJ2-3; D tentatively fits TRBD1 or TRBD2 (6 bases each). V was cut by 3 bases and J by 5 bases, with 19 bases left in between. Germline lookup yields CDR1 SGDLS and CDR2 YYNGEE. CDR3 length: 16 amino acids. The CDR3 DNA reads as TGTGCCAGCAGCGGGTTAGGGGGACTGGTCGAAGATACGCAGTATTTT. As protein: CASSGLGGLVEDTQYF.

Ten or more counts support this clonotype. The chain combines TRBV7-3 with TRBJ2-2; D is unclear. The CDR3 spans 13 residues. Trimming took 5 bases from V and 6 from J, leaving 10 bases between them. CDR1 is SGHTA and CDR2 is FQGTGA in the germline V gene. CDR3 sequence (DNA): TGTGCCAGCAGCCCTCTGTCCGCCGGGGAGCTGTTTTTT. The encoded protein is CASSPLSAGELFF.

The sample holds many counts of this clonotype. The chain recombines TRBV27 with TRBJ2-5; D is uncertain. This CDR3 spans 11 amino acids. Germline CDR1 reads MNHEY; CDR2 reads SMNVEV (reference sequence). The V end lost 3 bases, the J end lost 3 bases, and 2 bases lay between the germline ends. This chain's CDR3 is CASSFEETQYF. In nucleotides, the CDR3 is TGTGCCAGCAGTTTCGAAGAGACCCAGTACTTC.

There are many counts of this clonotype. The rearrangement links TRBV5-4 to TRBJ2-7; TRBD2 matches 7 bases. The trim removed 4 bases at V and 0 bases at J, leaving 10 bases unmatched. The CDR3 is made up of 16 amino acids. Germline V gene sequence: CDR1 SGHNT, CDR2 YYREEE (reference sequence). The CDR3 DNA follows: TGTGCCAGCAGCCCGGGGGGTGGCACGGCCTCCTACGAGCAGTACTTC. It is translated as CASSPGGGTASYEQYF. Full variable domain (missing parts from reference TRBV5-4 and TRBJ2-7): ETGVTQSPTHLIKTRGQQVTLRCSSQSGHNTVSWYQQALGQGPQFIFQYYREEENGRGNFPPRFSGLQFPNYSSELNVNALELDDSALYLCASSPGGGTASYEQYFGPGTRLTVT.

This clonotype came up many times. V gene TRBV5-1 combines with J gene TRBJ2-1; D possibly corresponds to TRBD2 (6 bases). The CDR3 loop spans 14 amino acids. The V end lost 4 bases, the J end lost 5 bases, and 13 bases lay between the germline ends. CDR1 and CDR2 (germline): SGHRS, YFSETQ. In nucleotides, the CDR3 is TGCGCCAGCAGCCCTAGCGAGGCGAACAATGAGCAGTTCTTC. Translation: CASSPSEANNEQFF. Full variable domain (remainder filled in from reference TRBV5-1 and TRBJ2-1): KAGVTQTPRYLIKTRGQQVTLSCSPISGHRSVSWYQQTPGQGLQFLFEYFSETQRNKGNFPGRFSGRQFSNSRSEMNVSTLELGDSALYLCASSPSEANNEQFFGPGTRLTVL.

This clonotype has only one observation. One base away lies a much larger clone, so this may be a sequencing read error. The V gene is TRBV4-3, the J gene TRBJ2-3; D might be TRBD1 (5 bases). This CDR3 is built from 15 residues. V was shortened by 5 bases and J by 4 bases, with 16 bases between the two germline ends. The germline V gene encodes CDR1 LGHNA and CDR2 YSLEER. The CDR3 loop is CASSKADREADTQYF. Here the CDR3 DNA reads TGCGCCAGCAGCAAAGCCGACAGAGAGGCAGATACGCAGTATTTT.